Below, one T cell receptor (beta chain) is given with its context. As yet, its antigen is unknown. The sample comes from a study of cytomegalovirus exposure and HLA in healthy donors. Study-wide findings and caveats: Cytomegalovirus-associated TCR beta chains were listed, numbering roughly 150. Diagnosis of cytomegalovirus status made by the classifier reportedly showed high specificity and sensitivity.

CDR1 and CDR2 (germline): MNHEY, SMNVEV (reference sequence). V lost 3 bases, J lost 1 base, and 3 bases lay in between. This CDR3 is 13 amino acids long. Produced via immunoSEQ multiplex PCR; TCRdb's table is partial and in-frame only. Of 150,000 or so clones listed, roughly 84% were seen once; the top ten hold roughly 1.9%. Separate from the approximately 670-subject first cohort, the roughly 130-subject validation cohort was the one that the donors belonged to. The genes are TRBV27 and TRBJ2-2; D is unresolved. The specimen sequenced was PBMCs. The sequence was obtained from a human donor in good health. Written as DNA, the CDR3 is TGTGCCAGCAGTTTCCAGAACACCGGGGAGCTGTTTTTT. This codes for CASSFQNTGELFF.